This record looks at one T cell receptor beta chain sequence and its context. A junction end diverges from the germline sequence, so it may reflect a read error. The sample originates from a study of blood T cells in healthy people across ages. Study at large: About one barcoded beta molecule per two T cells came from capture by template switching.

The CDR3 totals 15 residues. CDR1 is MGHRA and CDR2 is YSYEKL in the germline V gene. For the second PCR, which ran for about 6 to 11 cycles, a sample-barcoded 5' primer and a J-beta primer mix were used. Using its own MiXCR run on the 5' RACE reads, TCRdb lists one record per CDR3 protein. There are roughly 1.6 million distinct CDR3 sequences in the sample; 30% to 40% occur only once, and roughly 12% lies in the top ten. Source material: blood. The chain links TRBV4-1 to TRBJ1-1, with 11 positions matching TRBD1. The receptor was derived from a woman aged 25 to 45 in good health. The CDR3 region is CASSRGQGVNTEALF. The CDR3 region has the DNA TGCGCCAGCAGCCGGGGACAGGGGGTGAACACTGAAGCTCTCTTT.